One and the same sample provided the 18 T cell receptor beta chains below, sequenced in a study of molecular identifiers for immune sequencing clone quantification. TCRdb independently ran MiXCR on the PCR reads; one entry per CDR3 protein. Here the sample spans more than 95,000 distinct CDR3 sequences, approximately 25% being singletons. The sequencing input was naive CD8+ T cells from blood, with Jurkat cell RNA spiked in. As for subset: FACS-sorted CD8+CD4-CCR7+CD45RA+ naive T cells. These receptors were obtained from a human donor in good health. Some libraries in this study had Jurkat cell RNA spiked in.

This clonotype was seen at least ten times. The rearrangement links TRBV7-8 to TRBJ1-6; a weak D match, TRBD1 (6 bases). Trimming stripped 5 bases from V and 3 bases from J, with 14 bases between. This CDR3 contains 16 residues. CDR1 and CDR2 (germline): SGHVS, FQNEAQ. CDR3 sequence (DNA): TGTGCCAGCAGCCCTTCCCCGGACAGCTATAATTCACCCCTCCACTTT. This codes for CASSPSPDSYNSPLHF.

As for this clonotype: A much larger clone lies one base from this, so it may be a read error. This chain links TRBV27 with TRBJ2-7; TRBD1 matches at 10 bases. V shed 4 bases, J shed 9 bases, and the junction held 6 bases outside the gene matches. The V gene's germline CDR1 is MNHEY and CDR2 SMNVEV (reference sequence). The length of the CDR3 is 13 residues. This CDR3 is CASSWTGGRAQYF. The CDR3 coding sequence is TGTGCCAGCAGTTGGACAGGGGGACGCGCGCAGTACTTC.

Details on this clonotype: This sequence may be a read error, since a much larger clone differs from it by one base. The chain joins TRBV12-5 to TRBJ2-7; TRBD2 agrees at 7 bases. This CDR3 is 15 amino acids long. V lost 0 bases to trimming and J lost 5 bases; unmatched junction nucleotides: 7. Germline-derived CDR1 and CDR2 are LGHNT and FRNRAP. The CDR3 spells CASGLVWRGNHEQYF. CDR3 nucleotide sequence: TGTGCTAGTGGTTTGGTATGGCGGGGGAACCACGAGCAGTACTTC. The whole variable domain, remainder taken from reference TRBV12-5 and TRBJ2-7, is DARVTQTPRHKVTEMGQEVTMRCQPILGHNTVFWYRQTMMQGLELLAYFRNRAPLDDSGMPKDRFSAEMPDATLATLKIQPSEPRDSAVYFCASGLVWRGNHEQYFGPGTRLTVT.

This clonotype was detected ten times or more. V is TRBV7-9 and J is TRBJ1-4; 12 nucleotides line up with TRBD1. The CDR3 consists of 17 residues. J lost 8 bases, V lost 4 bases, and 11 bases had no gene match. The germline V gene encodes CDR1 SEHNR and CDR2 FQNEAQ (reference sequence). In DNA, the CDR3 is TGTGCCAGCAGCTCACCGGGACAGGGGGCGTCTCGAGAAAAACTGTTTTTT. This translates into CASSSPGQGASREKLFF. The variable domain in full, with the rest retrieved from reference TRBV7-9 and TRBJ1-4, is DTGVSQNPRHKITKRGQNVTFRCDPISEHNRLYWYRQTLGQGPEFLTYFQNEAQLEKSRLLSDRFSAERPKGSFSTLEIQRTEQGDSAMYLCASSSPGQGASREKLFFGSGTQLSVL.

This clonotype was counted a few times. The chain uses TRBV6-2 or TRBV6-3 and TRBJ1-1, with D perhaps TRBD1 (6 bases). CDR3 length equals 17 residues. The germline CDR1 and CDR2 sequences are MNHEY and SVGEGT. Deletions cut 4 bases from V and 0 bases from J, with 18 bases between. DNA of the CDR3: TGTGCCAGCAGTTGGCGTCGGGGCAGGGGATTGAACACTGAAGCTTTCTTT. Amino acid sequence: CASSWRRGRGLNTEAFF.

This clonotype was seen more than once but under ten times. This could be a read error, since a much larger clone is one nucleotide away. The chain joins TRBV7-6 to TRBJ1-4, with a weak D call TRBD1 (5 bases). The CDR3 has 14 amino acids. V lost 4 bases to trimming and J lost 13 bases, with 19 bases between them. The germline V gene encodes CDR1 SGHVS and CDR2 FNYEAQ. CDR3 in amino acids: CASSSGPLGGGLFF. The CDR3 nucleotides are TGTGCCAGCAGCTCCGGACCCCTCGGGGGAGGACTGTTTTTT.

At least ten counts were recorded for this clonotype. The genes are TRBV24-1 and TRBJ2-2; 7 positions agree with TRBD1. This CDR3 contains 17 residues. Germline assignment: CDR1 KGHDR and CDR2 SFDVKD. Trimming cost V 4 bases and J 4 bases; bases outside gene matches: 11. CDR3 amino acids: CATSDPNQTGFTGELFF. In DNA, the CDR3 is TGTGCCACCAGTGACCCTAACCAGACAGGGTTCACCGGGGAGCTGTTTTTT.

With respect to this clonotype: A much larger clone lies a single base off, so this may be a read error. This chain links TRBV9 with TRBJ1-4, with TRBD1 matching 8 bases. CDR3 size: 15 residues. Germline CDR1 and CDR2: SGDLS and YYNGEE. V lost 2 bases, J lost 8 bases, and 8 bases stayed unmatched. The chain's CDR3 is CASSVFGAGGEKLFF. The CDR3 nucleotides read TGTGCCAGCAGCGTGTTCGGGGCAGGGGGCGAAAAACTGTTTTTT.

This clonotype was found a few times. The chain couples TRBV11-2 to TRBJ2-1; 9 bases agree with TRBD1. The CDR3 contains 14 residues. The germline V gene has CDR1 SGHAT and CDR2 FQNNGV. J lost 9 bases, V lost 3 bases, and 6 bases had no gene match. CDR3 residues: CASSFRDREGEQFF. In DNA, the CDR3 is TGTGCCAGCAGCTTCCGGGACAGGGAGGGTGAGCAGTTCTTC. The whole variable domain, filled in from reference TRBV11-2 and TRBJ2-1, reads EAGVAQSPRYKIIEKRQSVAFWCNPISGHATLYWYQQILGQGPKLLIQFQNNGVVDDSQLPKDRFSAERLKGVDSTLKIQPAKLEDSAVYLCASSFRDREGEQFFGPGTRLTVL.

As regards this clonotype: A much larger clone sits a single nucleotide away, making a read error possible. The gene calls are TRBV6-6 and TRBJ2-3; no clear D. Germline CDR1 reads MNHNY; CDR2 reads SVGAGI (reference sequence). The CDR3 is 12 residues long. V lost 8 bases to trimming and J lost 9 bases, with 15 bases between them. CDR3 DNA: TGTGCCAGCTCCTCCCCCGGCGAGACGCAGTATTTT. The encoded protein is CASSSPGETQYF.

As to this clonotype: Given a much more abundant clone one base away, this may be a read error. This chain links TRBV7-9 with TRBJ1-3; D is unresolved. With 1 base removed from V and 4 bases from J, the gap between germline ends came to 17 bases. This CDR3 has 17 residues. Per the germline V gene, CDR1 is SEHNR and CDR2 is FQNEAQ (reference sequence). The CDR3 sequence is CASSLGTGPIRGNTIYF. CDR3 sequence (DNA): TGTGCCAGCAGCTTAGGGACCGGGCCCATCAGGGGAAACACCATATATTTT.

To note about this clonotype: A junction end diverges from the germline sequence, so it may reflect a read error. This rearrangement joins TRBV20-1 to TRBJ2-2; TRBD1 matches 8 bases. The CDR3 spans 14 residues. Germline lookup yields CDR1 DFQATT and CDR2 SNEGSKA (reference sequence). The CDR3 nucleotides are TGCAGTGCTAGATGGGACAGGTACACCGGGGGGCTGTTTTTT. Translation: CSARWDRYTGGLFF.

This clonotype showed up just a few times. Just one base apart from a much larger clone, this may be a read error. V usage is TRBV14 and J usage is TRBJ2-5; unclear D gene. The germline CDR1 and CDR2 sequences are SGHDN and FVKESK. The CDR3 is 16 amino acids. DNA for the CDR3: TGTGCCAGCAGCCTAACCACCTCACCGTACCAAGTGACCCAGTACTTC. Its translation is CASSLTTSPYQVTQYF.

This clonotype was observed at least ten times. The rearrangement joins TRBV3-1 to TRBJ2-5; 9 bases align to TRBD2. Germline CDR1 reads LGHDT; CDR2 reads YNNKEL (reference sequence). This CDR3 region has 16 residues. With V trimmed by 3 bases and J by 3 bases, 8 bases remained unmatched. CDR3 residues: CASSQWSGRREETQYF. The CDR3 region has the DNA TGTGCCAGCAGCCAGTGGAGCGGGAGGAGAGAAGAGACCCAGTACTTC.

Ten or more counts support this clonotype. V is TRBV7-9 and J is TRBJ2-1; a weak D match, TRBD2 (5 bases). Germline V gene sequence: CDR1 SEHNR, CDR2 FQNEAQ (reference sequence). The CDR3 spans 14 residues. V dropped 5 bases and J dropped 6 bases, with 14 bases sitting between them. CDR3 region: CASSHARTPNEQFF. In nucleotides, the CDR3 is TGTGCCAGCAGCCATGCTCGGACTCCCAATGAGCAGTTCTTC.

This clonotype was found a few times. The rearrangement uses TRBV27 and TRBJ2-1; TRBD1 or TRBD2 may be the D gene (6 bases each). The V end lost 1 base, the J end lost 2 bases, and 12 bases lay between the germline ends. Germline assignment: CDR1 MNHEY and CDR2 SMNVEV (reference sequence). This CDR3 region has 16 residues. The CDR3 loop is CASSLYWGATYNEQFF. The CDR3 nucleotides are TGTGCCAGCAGTTTATATTGGGGGGCCACCTACAATGAGCAGTTCTTC.

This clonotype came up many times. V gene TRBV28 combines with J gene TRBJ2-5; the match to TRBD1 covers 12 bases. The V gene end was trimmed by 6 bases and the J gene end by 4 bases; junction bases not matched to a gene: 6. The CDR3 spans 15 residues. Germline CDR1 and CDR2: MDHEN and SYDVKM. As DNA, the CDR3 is TGTGCCAGCAGAGCCGGGACAGGGGGCGTAGAGACCCAGTACTTC. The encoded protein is CASRAGTGGVETQYF.

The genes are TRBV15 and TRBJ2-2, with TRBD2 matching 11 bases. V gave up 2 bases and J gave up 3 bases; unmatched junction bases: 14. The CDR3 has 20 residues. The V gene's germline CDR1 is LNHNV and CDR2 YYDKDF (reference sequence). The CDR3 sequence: CATSRYGEVAGGRDTGELFF. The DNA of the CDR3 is TGTGCCACCAGCAGATATGGGGAGGTAGCGGGGGGGCGCGACACCGGGGAGCTGTTTTTT.